Reported below is one T cell receptor (beta chain). In its sample, this clonotype was seen many times. Its cognate antigen has yet to be identified. Per-base qualities were not stored, and no clone one base away is much larger. The germline V gene supplies CDR1 SGHTA and CDR2 FQGNSA. Clipping removes 5 bases from V and 6 bases from J, with 5 as the unmatched junction base count. From its cysteine to its phenylalanine, the CDR3 spans 13 amino acids. Only the CDR3 DNA stays, 39 bases, in frame from base 1. This sample was included in a study of T cells in Graves' hyperthyroidism and ophthalmopathy (dated by TCRdb to between 2018 and 2021). In the study overall: Peripheral blood samples were taken at the time of initial diagnosis, prior to any treatment. A discovery cohort of roughly 96 patients, roughly 45 with Graves' ophthalmopathy and more than 55 with stable Graves' hyperthyroidism, was used to find distinguishing TCR V-J signatures. Whether ophthalmopathy could be predicted prospectively was tested in an independent validation cohort made up of 18 to 20 hyperthyroidism patients plus 17 patients who later progressed to ophthalmopathy. The approximately 100 discovery patients were divided at random into training and test sets in a 7:3 ratio. In addition, the study compared T-cell repertoires in thyroid tissue and in blood from several Graves' hyperthyroidism patients. After sampling, hyperthyroidism patients received methimazole starting at 30 mg daily, and ophthalmopathy patients received high-dose intravenous methylprednisolone. The paper reports TCR Vbeta CDR3 sequencing of approximately 140 peripheral blood samples: around 41 ophthalmopathy, about 75 hyperthyroidism and around 17 progressor patients.

Hyperthyroidism patients were newly diagnosed, had a disease duration of under 2 months, and were aged 18 to 65 years. Exclusion was applied to patients with uncontrolled infections, other autoimmune diseases, pregnancy or lactation. Diagnoses were based on clinical symptoms, serum thyroxine and TRAb, thyroid ultrasound and orbital computed tomography. Blood from progressor patients was drawn when they were first diagnosed with hyperthyroidism, before any ophthalmopathy symptoms appeared. PBMCs were isolated from approximately 10 ml of fresh peripheral blood by Ficoll-Paque density gradient centrifugation. Progressor patients were defined as those initially diagnosed with Graves' hyperthyroidism in whom ophthalmopathy developed during follow-up. Total RNA was extracted using Trizol reagent, and RNA quality was assessed on an Agilent 2100 Bioanalyzer. The TCR beta CDR3 regions were amplified from the RNA transcripts. The first round of RT-PCR for the TCR CDR3 was performed with the HTBI primer set and the Qiagen OneStep RT-PCR kit. Libraries were constructed in a second round of multiplex PCR, after which size selection and purification were performed. Sequencing of the libraries was done on an Illumina HiSeq2000 using paired-end 100 bp reads. The original pipeline was this. SOAPnuke was used to process the raw data, with reads discarded if the reads contained adapters or uncalled bases, had a mean Phred below 15, or lacked an exact constant-primer or identifier match. COPE v1.2.5 was used to merge the high-quality paired reads, and each unique nucleotide sequence was defined as a clonotype. MiTCR v1.1 was used to align the clonotypes against IMGT TRBV, TRBD and TRBJ reference segments. Only V-J combinations with frequency above 0.0001, covering roughly 99% of repertoires, were analysed. A TCS score was defined as the ratio between F50 (clonal expansion) and ExV (chaos), using BLOSUM62-based TCRdist between CDR3 peptides within each V-J. Welch's t-statistics and random forest reduced roughly 500 V-J features to roughly 13, which were used in a naive Bayes classifier (R e1071). The public reads were run again by TCRdb, first through fastp at Q25 and then through MiXCR, and only productive beta chains were kept. Each entry merges the rows of one CDR3 protein and shows their most common DNA and genes. Here the V and J calls rest on TCRdb's processing, not on the authors' analysis. The sample contains more than 250,000 distinct CDR3 sequences, roughly 15% of them found a single time. Jointly, the top ten make up about 33% of the sample.

Overall results and qualifications from the work: Sample size was not statistically predetermined, and blinding of investigators to group allocation was not performed. In validation, progression to ophthalmopathy was predicted by the model with 55% to 71% sensitivity and 72% to 80% specificity, a median of 6.5 months before onset. A model built on a 13 V-J signature distinguished ophthalmopathy from stable hyperthyroidism, reaching over 85% sensitivity and 81.08% specificity in cross-validation and 80%/75% in testing. Blood samples also contained most of the expanded thyroid clonotypes (frequency above 0.001), which suggests that blood repertoires may reflect thyroid immune responses.

This clonotype was obtained from a woman between 45 and 60 years old with Graves' hyperthyroidism that later progressed to Graves' ophthalmopathy. The V and J segments used are TRBV7-2 and TRBJ1-2; 8 bases in the middle match TRBD1. Sequencing was done on a sample of blood. Read as DNA, the sequence is TGTGCCAGCAGCCGACAGGGGACGGATGGCTACACCTTC. This is translated as CASSRQGTDGYTF.